This record looks at one TCR beta chain sequence and its context. The antigen remains unidentified. The record originates from a study of shared clonotypes between healthy human individuals. Study-wide results and limits: Among a few donors, approximately 5% of naive CD4 clonotypes were found in common. The study drew on few donors, limiting represented genetic and exposure-history diversity.

V was pared by 2 bases and J by 6 bases, with 17 bases between. The CDR3 has 15 residues. Germline assignment: CDR1 GTSNPN and CDR2 SVGIG (reference sequence). Donation came from healthy HIV-negative adults that had no recent acute infections or vaccinations. At the deep level, the assay was run. Generated by immunoSEQ multiplex PCR, the TCRdb table keeps only in-frame clones and is missing some. The sample lists fewer than 2.5 million clones, over 85% occurring once. The TCR sequence derives from a man aged 18 to 35 in good health. Some clones in this sample may be carry-over from other donors' samples. The rearrangement links TRBV30 to TRBJ2-1; TRBD1 is a possible D gene (6 bases). The sequencing sample was made of naive CD4+ T cells from PBMCs. Subset given: CD45RA+ positively selected. This chain's CDR3 is CAWSPRGRPPNEQFF. DNA of the CDR3: TGTGCCTGGAGTCCAAGGGGGAGACCTCCCAATGAGCAGTTCTTC.